The rows below give T cell receptor beta chains drawn from one sample of a study of blood T cell repertoires in COVID-19. TCRdb's table, derived via immunoSEQ multiplex PCR, lists solely in-frame clones and lacks some. The sample consists of about 280,000 clones, roughly 86% of them appearing once. Sequenced input: PBMCs or T cells enriched from blood (not recorded which). These receptors all stem from a young woman who had recovered from COVID-19. Each CDR3 is given with its conserved first and last residue. Each record gives: D gene, V gene, J gene, CDR3 length, clone size, CDR3 protein, CDR3 DNA. D genes are given only for firm matches. Not all rows give a size; the values are once, few, many and, for expanded clones, a class.

>TRBD2|TRBV10-3|TRBJ2-1|16|.
CAISESGTTHPNEQFF
TGTGCCATCAGTGAGTCTGGGACTACGCACCCCAATGAGCAGTTCTTC
>TRBD1|TRBV28|TRBJ1-4|13|.
CASSDRVDEKLFF
TGTGCCAGCAGTGACAGGGTGGATGAAAAACTGTTTTTT
>.|TRBV9|TRBJ2-2|13|.
CASSVGVPGELFF
TGTGCCAGCAGCGTCGGGGTACCCGGGGAGCTGTTTTTT
>.|TRBV30|TRBJ1-2|13|.
CGFGGAMSDGYTF
TGTGGCTTTGGGGGGGCGATGTCCGATGGCTACACCTTC
>TRBD1|TRBV18|TRBJ1-4|19|.
CASSPSGTGSRYSDEKLFF
TGTGCCAGCTCACCGTCCGGGACAGGGTCGCGCTATTCTGATGAAAAACTGTTTTTT
>.|TRBV2|TRBJ1-5|15|.
CASSPRGQSNQPQHF
TGTGCCAGCAGCCCAAGGGGACAAAGCAATCAGCCCCAGCATTTT
>.|TRBV27|TRBJ1-2|18|.
CASSLGSTGFGLSGGYTF
TGTGCCAGCAGCTTAGGGAGTACAGGGTTCGGGCTTTCGGGAGGCTACACCTTC
>.|TRBV6-5|TRBJ2-2|15|many
CASSYSGGGTGELFF
TGTGCCAGCAGTTACTCAGGGGGTGGCACCGGGGAGCTGTTTTTT
>.|TRBV27|TRBJ2-6|19|.
CASSLLPRPANSGANVLTF
TGTGCCAGCAGTTTATTACCTAGGCCGGCGAACTCTGGGGCCAACGTCCTGACTTTC
>.|TRBV18|TRBJ1-1|14|.
CASSPLNTGTEAFF
TGTGCCAGCTCACCCCTCAATACAGGGACTGAAGCTTTCTTT
>TRBD2|TRBV19|TRBJ2-1|15|.
CASSIWRGGLNEQFF
TGTGCCAGTAGTATCTGGCGGGGGGGTCTCAATGAGCAGTTCTTC
>.|TRBV5-4|TRBJ1-2|13|.
CASSLDRDYGYTF
TGTGCCAGCAGCTTGGACAGGGACTATGGCTACACCTTC
>.|TRBV5-5|TRBJ1-2|15|.
CASSLAGGQNYGYTF
TGTGCCAGCAGCTTGGCCGGGGGGCAGAACTATGGCTACACCTTC
>.|TRBV4-1|TRBJ1-5|13|few
CASGRRVRQPQHF
TGCGCCAGCGGAAGACGGGTCCGCCAGCCCCAGCATTTT
>.|TRBV6-5|TRBJ2-5|15|.
CASSPTTGPSETQYF
TGTGCCAGCAGCCCCACCACAGGACCGTCAGAGACCCAGTACTTC